The rows below give T cell receptor beta chains drawn from one sample of a study of blood T cells in healthy people across ages. One entry per CDR3 protein, called by TCRdb with MiXCR from the 5' RACE reads. Altogether about 720,000 distinct CDR3 sequences are present, 22% being singletons, with the ten largest covering 20% to 25%. Sequencing was performed on blood. Source of these receptors: a man between 70 and 80 years old in good health. Both conserved end residues are trimmed from each CDR3.

>TRBV20-1|TRBJ2-1
SQRTTYNEQF
>TRBV6-5|TRBJ1-4
ASRPRGRTEKLF
>TRBV10-3|TRBJ2-1
AISDPTGGAYNEQF
>TRBV20-1|TRBJ2-1
SGDRGHNEQF
>TRBV29-1|TRBJ2-1
SVVFAQINYNEQF
>TRBV20-1|TRBJ1-5
SANSGGNQPQH
>TRBV27|TRBJ1-4
ARGRDSCLGEKLF
>TRBV20-1|TRBJ2-3
SASWSRTSTDTQY
>TRBV28|TRBJ1-2
ASSNPARGGRGYT
>TRBV7-7|TRBJ2-5
ASSSTTREFQY
>TRBV7-6|TRBJ2-3
ASSLGDGGLDTQY
>TRBV27|TRBJ2-6
ASRRTGGASGANVLT
>TRBV12-3/TRBV12-4|TRBJ2-1
ASQVGLINEQF